This record looks at one TCR beta chain sequence and its context. Its antigen is currently unknown. The entry originates in a study of cytomegalovirus exposure and HLA in healthy donors. Study context: One earlier analysis, a look at approximately 190 million T cells, found some 100 million unique TCR beta sequences.

A multiplex PCR was run with 60 Vbeta primers and 13 Jbeta primers. Using immunoSEQ multiplex PCR, the repertoire was profiled, and TCRdb retains in-frame clones only, with some absent. The sample has about 200,000 clones, 80% to 85% seen once. V lost 2 bases to trimming and J lost 0 bases, with 8 bases between them. There are 15 residues in the CDR3. Germline V gene lookup returns CDR1 SGHTA and CDR2 FQGTGA. Study results and caveats: TCR beta chains numbering some 160 were designated cytomegalovirus-associated. In a later analysis, CMV-associated beta chains were mostly HLA-associated, it appeared. Associated with HLA alleles at 0.05 false discovery rate in a later analysis were fewer than 20,000 TCR beta sequences.

The receptor was isolated from a woman between 40 and 55 years old in good health and CMV-seronegative. This chain joins TRBV7-3 and TRBJ2-1; D remains ambiguous. The sequenced sample consisted of PBMCs. CDR3 DNA sequence: TGTGCCAGCAGCTTAGGATCGGGCTCCTACAATGAGCAGTTCTTC. Translation: CASSLGSGSYNEQFF.